The present T cell receptor beta chain was sequenced within a study of cytomegalovirus exposure and HLA in healthy donors. With V trimmed by 4 bases and J by 5 bases, 15 bases remained unmatched. The CDR3 is 18 residues long. CDR1 and CDR2 (germline): SNHLY, FYNNEI. Sequencing used immunoSEQ multiplex PCR; TCRdb keeps in-frame clones, though not all of them. The sample has about 110,000 clones; approximately 96% are singletons. As regards this clone: Its specificity is unknown.

The study's findings and limits: The finding came from a later analysis; first-cohort TCR clusters tended to co-occur in the 95 to 150 validation repertoires.

Sequenced sample: PBMCs. The chain employs TRBV2 and TRBJ2-1; 9 positions match TRBD2. The sequence was obtained from a woman in her late teens or twenties in good health and CMV-seronegative. Here the CDR3 reads CASSAWRGGQFVDNEQFF. CDR3 nucleotides: TGTGCCAGCAGTGCTTGGCGGGGGGGCCAGTTTGTCGACAATGAGCAGTTCTTC.